Only a few counts were recorded for the clone carrying this T cell receptor beta chain. These data are taken from a study of early T cells in non-severe SARS-CoV-2 infection. For the study at large: Sequencing of bulk RNA from unsorted whole blood was done, without chain pairing.

This CDR3 comprises 13 residues. Deletions cut 3 bases from V and 0 bases from J, with 9 bases between. The germline V gene has CDR1 DFQATT and CDR2 SNEGSKA (reference sequence). The library protocol tagged individual cDNA molecules with unique molecular identifiers. From the 5' RACE reads, TCRdb called clonotypes with MiXCR, one entry per CDR3 protein. Seen here are about 20,000 distinct CDR3 sequences, about 4% observed once, and the top ten hold over 1.1%. The receptor comes from an adult who was a healthcare worker with PCR-confirmed SARS-CoV-2 infection or an uninfected control (not recorded which). The sample was whole blood. This chain links TRBV20-1 with TRBJ2-7; D is possibly TRBD2 (5 bases). The CDR3 DNA is TGCAGTGCTAGGGACGGGGTCTCCTACGAGCAGTACTTC. This codes for CSARDGVSYEQYF.